These 31 T cell receptor beta chains were all obtained from the same sample, sequenced in a study of blood T cell repertoires in COVID-19. Sequencing used immunoSEQ multiplex PCR; TCRdb keeps in-frame clones, though not all of them. The sample consists of some 350,000 clones, more than 70% of them appearing once. Sample: peripheral blood. Receptor source: a man in his thirties or forties with active or convalescent COVID-19.

V and J are TRBV10-3 and TRBJ1-1, with 8 bases fitting TRBD1. V lost 8 bases and J lost 0; bases outside the gene matches: 14. The CDR3 has 17 residues. Germline CDR1 is ENHRY and CDR2 is SYGVKD. The CDR3 spells CAIRSAGGASMNTEAFF. DNA of the CDR3: TGTGCCATCCGGTCGGCAGGGGGCGCGTCGATGAACACTGAAGCTTTCTTT.

CDR3 loop: CASSQVVGRNTIYF. Written as DNA, the CDR3 is TGCGCCAGCAGCCAAGTGGTCGGGAGAAACACCATATATTTT. The chain recombines TRBV4-3 with TRBJ1-3; no clear D gene. Trimming shortened V by 1 base and J by 5 bases, and 9 bases separated the two germline ends. Germline V gene sequence: CDR1 LGHNA, CDR2 YSLEER. The CDR3 is 14 residues long.

Written as DNA, the CDR3 is TGTGCCAGCAGCCCCGGAGGGCTGGGAAACACCATATATTTT. It is translated as CASSPGGLGNTIYF. The chain joins TRBV6-5 to TRBJ1-3; no definite D call. V was shortened by 6 bases and J by 4 bases, with 13 bases between the two germline ends. The CDR3 is made up of 14 amino acids. Per germline, CDR1 MNHEY and CDR2 SVGAGI.

This chain's CDR3 is CASTTGDGGYTF. In DNA form, the CDR3 reads TGTGCCAGTACCACAGGGGACGGGGGCTACACCTTC. This chain links TRBV19 with TRBJ1-2; 7 positions agree with TRBD1. Germline V gene sequence: CDR1 LNHDA, CDR2 SQIVND (reference sequence). The CDR3 consists of 12 residues. The trim removed 7 bases at V and 8 bases at J, leaving 7 bases unmatched.

The chain joins TRBV30 to TRBJ2-2, with D unclear. Deletions cut 4 bases from V and 0 bases from J, with 9 bases between. The CDR3 is made up of 14 amino acids. CDR1 is GTSNPN, CDR2 SVGIG, per germline (reference sequence). CDR3 sequence: CAWKETPNTGELFF. The CDR3 coding sequence is TGTGCCTGGAAGGAGACCCCGAACACCGGGGAGCTGTTTTTT.

The chain employs TRBV18 and TRBJ1-1, with D hard to call. The CDR3 sequence is 15 residues long. From germline, CDR1 is KGHSH and CDR2 LQKENI. V lost 4 bases and J 0 bases, leaving 12 bases between the germline ends. CDR3 coding DNA: TGTGCCAGCTCACACAGCAGGCAAATGAACACTGAAGCTTTCTTT. Translation gives CASSHSRQMNTEAFF.

This chain uses TRBV12-5 with TRBJ1-5, with a tentative D call TRBD1 (6 bases). CDR3 size: 17 residues. Trimming left V 11 bases short and J 3 bases short, with 26 bases between. The germline CDR1 and CDR2 sequences are LGHNT and FRNRAP. This CDR3 is CAGLPLGTPGANQPQHF. The CDR3 bases are TGTGCTGGATTACCGCTCGGGACCCCAGGGGCCAATCAGCCCCAGCATTTT.

The chain employs TRBV2 and TRBJ1-1, with 7 bases identical to TRBD1. CDR1 and CDR2 from the germline V gene are SNHLY and FYNNEI. The CDR3 runs to 12 residues. V dropped 10 bases and J dropped 4; count of bases not matched to a gene: 6. CDR3 coding DNA: TGTGCCACCAGGGACAGAGGCACTGAAGCTTTCTTT. Translating it yields CATRDRGTEAFF.

The chain couples TRBV28 to TRBJ1-5; D may be TRBD1 (5 bases). Germline-derived CDR1 and CDR2 are MDHEN and SYDVKM. The CDR3 has 17 residues. The V end was cut by 3 bases, the J end by 0 bases, with 15 bases between. Here the CDR3 reads CASSFATGVSSNQPQHF. The CDR3 DNA reads as TGTGCCAGCAGTTTTGCAACGGGGGTCTCTAGCAATCAGCCCCAGCATTTT.

This clone was seen a few times. The rearrangement joins TRBV5-4 to TRBJ2-2; TRBD2 matches at 11 bases. The germline CDR1 and CDR2 sequences are SGHNT and YYREEE (reference sequence). V lost 4 bases and J lost 1; bases outside the gene matches: 15. This CDR3 region has 20 residues. CDR3 sequence: CASSRGLAGGYSLNTGELFF. The CDR3 nucleotides read TGTGCCAGCAGCAGAGGGCTAGCGGGGGGCTACTCATTGAACACCGGGGAGCTGTTTTTT. The full variable domain, completed using reference TRBV5-4 and TRBJ2-2, is ETGVTQSPTHLIKTRGQQVTLRCSSQSGHNTVSWYQQALGQGPQFIFQYYREEENGRGNFPPRFSGLQFPNYSSELNVNALELDDSALYLCASSRGLAGGYSLNTGELFFGEGSRLTVL.

V and J are TRBV20-1 and TRBJ2-7; D is possibly TRBD2 (6 bases). The CDR3 runs to 14 residues. CDR1 and CDR2 (germline): DFQATT, SNEGSKA (reference sequence). Trimming removed 3 bases from V and 6 bases from J, with 18 bases in between. CDR3 region: CSASKRARWGEQYF. The CDR3 DNA reads TGCAGTGCTAGTAAGCGGGCCCGATGGGGCGAGCAGTACTTC.

This clone has more than one count but fewer than ten. The chain combines TRBV7-3 with TRBJ1-2; D unclear. The V and J ends lost 0 bases and 8 bases respectively, with 7 bases between them. CDR1 SGHTA and CDR2 FQGTGA come from the germline V gene. CDR3 length: 12 residues. CDR3 protein: CASSLTGRGYTF. DNA for the CDR3: TGTGCCAGCAGCTTAACGGGCAGGGGCTACACCTTC.

This clone was recorded a few times. V usage is TRBV7-2 and J usage is TRBJ2-6; D remains unclear. Trimming took off 7 bases at V and 0 bases at J, with 10 bases between the two ends. Germline CDR1 SGHTA, CDR2 FQGNSA. The CDR3 extends over 15 amino acids. For the CDR3, the DNA is TGTGCCAGCACCCCACTCCGCTCTGGGGCCAACGTCCTGACTTTC. Its translation: CASTPLRSGANVLTF.

The chain has TRBV2 and TRBJ1-2; 11 bases fit TRBD1. V gave up 6 bases and J gave up 0 bases; unmatched junction bases: 3. This CDR3 has 15 amino acids. The germline V gene encodes CDR1 SNHLY and CDR2 FYNNEI. The CDR3 nucleotides read TGTGCCAGCAGCGGGACAGGGGGTACTAACTATGGCTACACCTTC. This encodes CASSGTGGTNYGYTF.

The rearrangement joins TRBV7-9 to TRBJ1-2, with D perhaps TRBD1 (5 bases). Trimming removed 4 bases at V and 6 bases at J, with 18 bases between. Per the germline V gene, CDR1 is SEHNR and CDR2 is FQNEAQ (reference sequence). There are 15 residues in the CDR3. CDR3 nucleotides: TGTGCCAGCAGCTCGTCAGGGACGGCGGGGAATGGCTACACCTTC. It translates to CASSSSGTAGNGYTF. The full variable domain, its missing parts supplied by reference TRBV7-9 and TRBJ1-2, is DTGVSQNPRHKITKRGQNVTFRCDPISEHNRLYWYRQTLGQGPEFLTYFQNEAQLEKSRLLSDRFSAERPKGSFSTLEIQRTEQGDSAMYLCASSSSGTAGNGYTFGSGTRLTVV.

The chain recombines TRBV30 with TRBJ2-7; 8 nucleotides line up with TRBD1. Germline assignment: CDR1 GTSNPN and CDR2 SVGIG (reference sequence). V lost 2 bases to trimming and J lost 8 bases; unmatched junction nucleotides: 5. This CDR3 comprises 12 residues. CDR3 coding DNA: TGTGCCTGGAGTCGGCGGGACAGGAAGCAGTACTTC. Its protein is CAWSRRDRKQYF.

The J gene is TRBJ2-3, the V gene TRBV6-2 or TRBV6-3, with D possibly matching TRBD1 (6 bases). The germline gives CDR1 MNHEY, CDR2 SVGEGT. Trimming took off 5 bases at V and 2 bases at J, with 11 bases between the two ends. This CDR3 has 14 residues. The CDR3 DNA reads as TGTGCCAGCAGTAGGGACACAGCCACAGATACGCAGTATTTT. This gives the protein CASSRDTATDTQYF.

This clone was observed once. Other nucleotide sequences from this sample produce the same CDR3. V usage is TRBV9 and J usage is TRBJ1-6, with D unresolved. CDR3 length equals 13 residues. V was cut by 0 bases and J by 7 bases, with 5 bases left in between. Germline loops: CDR1 SGDLS, CDR2 YYNGEE. The CDR3 reads CASSVARNSPLHF. DNA for the CDR3: TGTGCCAGCAGCGTAGCCAGGAATTCACCCCTCCACTTT.

The chain recombines TRBV5-1 with TRBJ1-1; maybe TRBD1 (5 bases). The CDR3 has 14 residues. V gave up 0 bases and J gave up 6 bases, with 12 bases separating them. Germline CDR1 is SGHRS and CDR2 is YFSETQ. The CDR3 sequence is CASSLGDSLAEAFF. In DNA, the CDR3 is TGCGCCAGCAGCTTGGGGGACTCGCTGGCTGAAGCTTTCTTT.

The genes are TRBV14 and TRBJ2-7, with 8 bases matching TRBD2. The CDR3 has 15 residues. Germline trimming cut 4 bases from V and 3 bases from J; bases unmatched to any gene: 8. Germline V gene lookup returns CDR1 SGHDN and CDR2 FVKESK. The CDR3, as DNA: TGTGCCAGCAGCCTTGGTTCGGGAGGGAGCTACGAGCAGTACTTC. Protein product: CASSLGSGGSYEQYF.

V usage is TRBV9 and J usage is TRBJ1-4, with D possibly TRBD1 on 6 matching bases. The CDR3 runs to 13 residues. Germline V gene data show CDR1 as SGDLS and CDR2 as YYNGEE. V lost 0 bases to trimming and J lost 8 bases, with 8 bases between them. Here the CDR3 DNA reads TGTGCCAGCAGCGTAGACAGGGAGGAAAAACTGTTTTTT. The encoded protein is CASSVDREEKLFF.

The chain uses TRBV18 and TRBJ2-7; 16 nucleotides line up with TRBD2. The CDR3 is 16 residues long. The junction had 3 bases not matched to a gene; V was cut back by 3 bases and J by 4 bases. Looked up from germline, CDR1 is KGHSH and CDR2 is LQKENI. In nucleotides, the CDR3 is TGTGCCAGCTCACCCGGGACTAGCGGGAGGGGGTACGAGCAGTACTTC. It encodes CASSPGTSGRGYEQYF.

The chain links TRBV5-1 to TRBJ2-3; D may be TRBD1 (6 bases). The CDR3 consists of 14 residues. The V end was cut by 4 bases, the J end by 1 base, with 10 bases between. In germline, CDR1 is SGHRS, CDR2 YFSETQ. The CDR3 sequence is CASSVQGRTDTQYF. The CDR3 DNA reads as TGCGCCAGCAGCGTACAGGGCCGCACAGATACGCAGTATTTT.

This rearrangement joins TRBV6-5 to TRBJ1-5, with D perhaps matching TRBD1 (5 bases). This CDR3 contains 14 residues. CDR1 is MNHEY, CDR2 SVGAGI, per germline. Trimming cost V 5 bases and J 5 bases, with 13 bases left between them. The CDR3 here is CASSPRGRDQPQHF. CDR3 bases: TGTGCCAGCAGTCCCCGGGGGAGGGATCAGCCCCAGCATTTT.

This chain uses TRBV24-1 with TRBJ2-1; 8 positions agree with TRBD1. Per the germline V gene, CDR1 is KGHDR and CDR2 is SFDVKD. J lost 4 bases, V lost 3 bases, and 4 bases had no gene match. This CDR3 region has 15 residues. In DNA, the CDR3 is TGTGCCACCAGTGATACAGGGGGTTCTTACAATGAGCAGTTCTTC. Translated, it gives CATSDTGGSYNEQFF.

The chain links TRBV9 to TRBJ2-1; TRBD2 agrees at 13 bases. Germline V gives CDR1 SGDLS, CDR2 YYNGEE. V lost 3 bases, J lost 5 bases, and 8 bases stayed unmatched. The CDR3 sequence is 17 residues long. The CDR3 region has the DNA TGTGCCAGCAGCGAGGGACTAGCGGGGAATGTAAACAATGAGCAGTTCTTC. Protein sequence: CASSEGLAGNVNNEQFF.

This clone came up once. V is TRBV6-5 and J is TRBJ2-1, with 14 bases identical to TRBD2. CDR3 length equals 15 residues. CDR1 and CDR2 from the germline V gene are MNHEY and SVGAGI. Germline trimming cut 10 bases from V and 4 bases from J; bases unmatched to any gene: 6. In DNA form, the CDR3 reads TGTGCCATGACTAGCGGGAGGGCCGTTTACAATGAGCAGTTCTTC. Its translation is CAMTSGRAVYNEQFF.

The chain couples TRBV6-6 to TRBJ1-1; D is possibly TRBD1 (5 bases). Trimming pared 2 bases from V and 4 bases from J, leaving 14 bases between. Germline V CDR1 and CDR2: MNHNY, SVGAGI (reference sequence). The CDR3 spans 15 residues. CDR3 in DNA: TGTGCCAGCAGTTACAGCGGGGGACGAGGCACTGAAGCTTTCTTT. This gives the protein CASSYSGGRGTEAFF.

As concerns this clone: Additional DNA sequences in this sample encode the identical CDR3. V and J are TRBV9 and TRBJ2-7; 7 bases are shared with TRBD1. Germline CDR1 SGDLS, CDR2 YYNGEE. V gave up 0 bases and J gave up 6 bases; unmatched junction bases: 3. The CDR3 covers 13 residues. CDR3 DNA sequence: TGTGCCAGCAGCGTAGGGTCAGGGGGCGAGCAGTACTTC. It codes for CASSVGSGGEQYF.

V gene TRBV11-2 combines with J gene TRBJ2-5, with 10 bases identical to TRBD2. Germline V gene sequence: CDR1 SGHAT, CDR2 FQNNGV. The CDR3 consists of 13 residues. The V segment lost 8 bases and the J segment 3 bases; nucleotides outside the gene matches: 3. This CDR3 is CASDTSGEETQYF. CDR3 DNA: TGTGCCAGCGACACTAGCGGGGAAGAGACCCAGTACTTC.

The rearrangement links TRBV7-2 to TRBJ1-3, with D unresolved. The CDR3 is 15 amino acids. CDR1 is SGHTA, CDR2 FQGNSA, per germline. V lost 5 bases to trimming and J lost 0 bases, with 11 bases between them. The CDR3 sequence is CASSVAANSGNTIYF. CDR3 DNA sequence: TGTGCCAGCAGCGTTGCCGCGAACTCTGGAAACACCATATATTTT.